This T cell receptor (beta chain) was recorded in a study of response to subunit inactivated influenza vaccine. The germline gives CDR1 SGHTA, CDR2 FQGNSA. The CDR3 has 14 amino acids. TCRdb reanalysed the RT-PCR reads using MiXCR and keeps one entry per CDR3 protein. Among a few hundred thousand distinct CDR3 sequences listed, around 15% were seen once. As regards this clonotype: At one boundary the junction diverges from the germline segment, which might be a read error.

The specimen was PBMCs from blood, collected less than 13 days after vaccination. The TCR originated in a man aged 50 or older who received an inactivated influenza vaccine. V is TRBV7-2 and J is TRBJ2-3; D is possibly TRBD1 or TRBD2 (6 bases each). The CDR3 sequence is CASSSTRETGTQYF. As DNA, the CDR3 is TGTGCCAGCAGCTCGACTAGAGAGACAGGTACGCAGTATTTT. Combining the CDR3 with reference TRBV7-2 and TRBJ2-3 gives the whole variable domain GAGVSQSPSNKVTEKGKDVELRCDPISGHTALYWYRQSLGQGLEFLIYFQGNSAPDKSGLPSDRFSAERTGGSVSTLTIQRTQQEDSAVYLCASSSTRETGTQYFGPGTRLTVL.